What follows are 6 T cell receptor beta chains derived from one specimen sequenced in a study of T cell responses to AZD1222 COVID-19 vaccine listed by TCRdb under 2021. Libraries came from the immunoSEQ multiplex PCR assay. The table comes from immuneACCESS by way of TCRdb, which keeps in-frame sequences with V and J called. Part of the clones is missing from these tables; in studies checked, under half for an unresolved V gene and the rest for unknown reasons. The sample data list 110,000 to 150,000 clones, and 75% to 90% of these were observed just once. Of the sample, roughly 4.7% is held by the ten largest clones. What the time point label conveys for this sample: baseline before first vaccination. The starting material was peripheral blood, obtained on day 0 of AZD1222 vaccination. The receptors were sampled from an adult in good health.

This chain connects TRBV5-6 to TRBJ2-5, with 13 positions matching TRBD2. The germline CDR1 and CDR2 sequences are SGHDT and YYEEEE. The J segment lost 5 bases and the V segment lost 4 bases, leaving 11 bases of the junction unmatched. CDR3 size: 17 residues. The CDR3 loop is CASSPRRTSGSRETQYF. The CDR3 DNA follows: TGTGCCAGCAGCCCGCGACGGACTAGCGGGAGCCGGGAGACCCAGTACTTC.

The V and J genes are TRBV2 and TRBJ1-4, with D unclear. The CDR3 is 14 residues long. Germline assignment: CDR1 SNHLY and CDR2 FYNNEI. V gave up 5 bases and J gave up 3 bases, with 10 bases separating them. CDR3 coding DNA: TGTGCCAGCAGTAAGGGATCCTCTAATGAAAAACTGTTTTTT. This codes for CASSKGSSNEKLFF. Full variable domain (missing parts from reference TRBV2 and TRBJ1-4): EPEVTQTPSHQVTQMGQEVILRCVPISNHLYFYWYRQILGQKVEFLVSFYNNEISEKSEIFDDQFSVERPDGSNFTLKIRSTKLEDSAMYFCASSKGSSNEKLFFGSGTQLSVL.

J is TRBJ1-1 and V is TRBV5-1; TRBD1 might be the D (5 bases). The CDR3 runs to 15 residues. Germline V gene lookup returns CDR1 SGHRS and CDR2 YFSETQ. The V end was cut by 3 bases, the J end by 0 bases, with 12 bases between. CDR3 protein: CASSSLDRVNTEAFF. The CDR3 DNA follows: TGCGCCAGCAGCTCCCTCGACAGAGTGAACACTGAAGCTTTCTTT.

The CDR3 DNA reads TGTGCCAGCAGTTACTCACGGGGGGACCCCTACGAGCAGTACTTC. This translates into CASSYSRGDPYEQYF. This rearrangement joins TRBV6-5 to TRBJ2-7, with 7 bases matching TRBD2. This CDR3 is built from 15 residues. Germline V gene lookup returns CDR1 MNHEY and CDR2 SVGAGI. After removal of 0 bases from V and 2 bases from J, the junction contained 4 bases not matched to a gene.

As concerns this clone: Germline is not matched at one junction end, which may reflect a read error. The chain carries TRBV19 and TRBJ2-1; 7 nucleotides agree with TRBD2. The CDR3 is made up of 13 amino acids. CDR1 is LNHDA, CDR2 SQIVND, per germline (reference sequence). The DNA for the CDR3 is TGTGCCAGTAGTATGAATCTACCCCAGGGACTAATCTTC. Amino acids: CASSMNLPQGLIF.

The chain employs TRBV28 and TRBJ2-1; TRBD2 matches at 7 bases. Trimming cost V 6 bases and J 0 bases; bases outside gene matches: 5. Germline CDR1 and CDR2: MDHEN and SYDVKM. The CDR3 is 15 residues long. CDR3 in amino acids: CASRLAGSSYNEQFF. For the CDR3, the DNA is TGTGCCAGCAGATTAGCGGGCAGCTCCTACAATGAGCAGTTCTTC. The complete variable domain, with remaining parts taken from reference TRBV28 and TRBJ2-1, reads DVKVTQSSRYLVKRTGEKVFLECVQDMDHENMFWYRQDPGLGLRLIYFSYDVKMKEKGDIPEGYSVSREKKERFSLILESASTNQTSMYLCASRLAGSSYNEQFFGPGTRLTVL.